A selection of T cell receptor beta chains follows, all from one sample in a study of T cells after yellow fever vaccination. MiXCR was run by TCRdb on the 5' RACE reads, yielding one entry per CDR3 protein. In the table there are about 550,000 distinct CDR3 sequences, roughly 19% of which are singletons. This material consisted of PBMCs, taken 15 days after the yellow fever booster vaccination. Receptor source: a man aged 25 to 40 who received the YFV17D yellow fever vaccine. The CDR3 runs from the conserved cysteine through the conserved F or W. The D gene is left open where the match is weak. Part of the rows lack a size; the others show once, few, many or a class for expanded clones.

J gene,clone size,D gene,V gene,CDR3 protein,CDR3 DNA
TRBJ2-7,few,TRBD2,TRBV28,CASSQGLAGAGEQYF,TGTGCCAGCAGCCAGGGACTAGCGGGAGCAGGCGAGCAGTACTTC
TRBJ2-3,few,.,TRBV18,CASSPQGGLTDTQYF,TGTGCCAGCTCACCACAAGGGGGGCTAACAGATACGCAGTATTTT
TRBJ1-2,once,TRBD1,TRBV7-3,CASSRTGGGNYGYTF,TGTGCCAGCAGCCGTACAGGGGGCGGAAACTATGGCTACACCTTC
TRBJ1-5,.,.,TRBV20-1,CSARDLQGSQPQHF,TGCAGTGCTAGGGACTTACAGGGATCTCAGCCCCAGCATTTT
TRBJ2-5,few,.,TRBV7-2,CASGNTGTQYF,TGTGCCAGCGGAAATACGGGGACCCAGTACTTC
TRBJ2-3,many,.,TRBV7-2,CASSSPSTDTQYF,TGTGCCAGCAGCTCTCCTAGCACAGATACGCAGTATTTT
TRBJ2-1,.,.,TRBV24-1,CAITKQGAYNEQFF,TGTGCCATCACGAAACAGGGTGCCTACAATGAGCAGTTCTTC
TRBJ2-7,few,TRBD2,TRBV12-3/TRBV12-4,CASSLGDLAAREQYF,TGTGCCAGCAGTTTGGGGGATCTAGCGGCTCGCGAGCAGTACTTC
TRBJ2-1,few,TRBD2,TRBV10-3,CAISGGLAGYNEQFF,TGTGCCATCAGTGGGGGACTAGCGGGCTACAATGAGCAGTTCTTC
TRBJ2-7,.,.,TRBV7-9,CASSLVTGNSYEQYF,TGTGCCAGCAGCTTAGTTACAGGGAACTCCTACGAGCAGTACTTC
TRBJ1-2,few,.,TRBV11-1,CASSLVPEEDLPNYGYTF,TGTGCCAGCAGCTTAGTACCCGAGGAGGACTTACCTAACTATGGCTACACCTTC
TRBJ2-7,.,.,TRBV20-1,CSARDLDKSSYEQYF,TGCAGTGCTAGAGATCTGGACAAAAGCTCCTACGAGCAGTACTTC
TRBJ1-2,.,.,TRBV2,CASSENGAGYGYTF,TGTGCCAGCAGTGAAAACGGGGCCGGCTATGGCTACACCTTC
TRBJ2-1,few,.,TRBV12-3/TRBV12-4,CASSFGTLVHEQFF,TGTGCCAGCAGTTTCGGGACACTTGTCCATGAGCAGTTCTTC
TRBJ2-7,many,.,TRBV7-2,CASSIQGYEQYF,TGTGCCAGCAGTATTCAGGGGTACGAGCAGTACTTC
TRBJ2-5,few,.,TRBV10-3,CAIKGAAEETQYF,TGTGCCATCAAGGGAGCGGCGGAAGAGACCCAGTACTTC
TRBJ2-1,few,TRBD2,TRBV7-9,CASSFGLDNEQFF,TGTGCCAGCAGCTTCGGACTAGACAATGAGCAGTTCTTC
TRBJ2-5,few,TRBD1,TRBV5-1,CASSSDRVWETQYF,TGCGCCAGCAGCTCAGACAGGGTTTGGGAGACCCAGTACTTC
TRBJ2-5,.,TRBD1,TRBV11-2,CASSRFAGQGGGLAQYF,TGTGCCAGCAGCCGCTTTGCGGGACAGGGCGGTGGGCTGGCCCAGTACTTC
TRBJ2-1,.,TRBD2,TRBV15,CATSRAPGLAGGNEQFF,TGTGCCACCAGCAGAGCCCCAGGACTAGCGGGGGGGAATGAGCAGTTCTTC
TRBJ2-5,many,.,TRBV5-1,CASSLGQKETQYF,TGTGCCAGCAGCTTGGGGCAGAAAGAGACCCAGTACTTC
TRBJ2-3,.,.,TRBV4-3,CASSSLPGPDDTQYF,TGCGCCAGCAGCAGCCTCCCCGGGCCTGACGATACGCAGTATTTT